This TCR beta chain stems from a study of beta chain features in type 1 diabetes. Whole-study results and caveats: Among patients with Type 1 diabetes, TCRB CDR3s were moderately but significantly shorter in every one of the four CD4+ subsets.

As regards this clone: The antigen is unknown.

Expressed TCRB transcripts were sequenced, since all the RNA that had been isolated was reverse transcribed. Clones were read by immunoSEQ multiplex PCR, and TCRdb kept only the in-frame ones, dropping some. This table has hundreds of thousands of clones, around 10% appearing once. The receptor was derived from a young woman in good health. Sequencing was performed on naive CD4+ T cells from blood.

CDR3 coding DNA: TGTGCCAGCAGCCTTCGTAATTCGGGAGAACTGTTTTTT. This codes for CASSLRNSGELFF. The J gene is TRBJ1-4, the V gene TRBV7-8; the D is unclear. This CDR3 comprises 13 residues. Germline V gene data show CDR1 as SGHVS and CDR2 as FQNEAQ. The ends were cut back, 5 bases at V and 12 bases at J, with 16 bases in the middle.